One sample yielded the 25 T cell receptor beta chains listed below, sequenced in a study of identifying expanded T cells in peripheral blood. Assay: immunoSEQ multiplex PCR; the TCRdb copy retains only in-frame clones and omits some. The sample records about 130,000 clones, 75% to 90% being singletons. The sequenced sample consisted of blood. These receptors all stem from a person aged 18 to 75 in good health.

Here the CDR3 DNA reads TGTGCCAGCAGCTTGCGACTGCGAGTGCTTGAGACCCAGTACTTC. As protein: CASSLRLRVLETQYF. This rearrangement joins TRBV5-6 to TRBJ2-5, with D uncertain. Trimming shortened V by 1 base and J by 5 bases, and 15 bases separated the two germline ends. CDR3 size: 15 residues. Per the germline V gene, CDR1 is SGHDT and CDR2 is YYEEEE.

The V and J genes are TRBV19 and TRBJ1-5; D gene uncertain. V lost 10 bases, J lost 7 bases, and 17 bases lay in between. Per the germline V gene, CDR1 is LNHDA and CDR2 is SQIVND (reference sequence). This CDR3 contains 13 residues. Written as DNA, the CDR3 is TGTGCCACCAAAACAGCGTCCGGCCAGCCCCAGCATTTT. Its protein product is CATKTASGQPQHF.

The rearrangement joins TRBV5-5 to TRBJ2-2, with 7 bases fitting TRBD1. The junction had 3 bases not matched to a gene; V was cut back by 3 bases and J by 1 base. CDR1 and CDR2 from the germline V gene are SGHKS and YYEKEE (reference sequence). The CDR3 length is 15 residues. As DNA, the CDR3 is TGTGCCAGCAGCTCGGGACAGCAGAACACCGGGGAGCTGTTTTTT. It encodes CASSSGQQNTGELFF.

This sequence joins TRBV7-2 and TRBJ1-6, with D uncertain. The germline V gene has CDR1 SGHTA and CDR2 FQGNSA. The CDR3 is 12 residues long. The ends were cut back, 5 bases at V and 9 bases at J, with 8 bases in the middle. The CDR3 spells CASSRRASPLHF. The CDR3 coding sequence is TGTGCCAGCAGCAGACGGGCTTCACCCCTCCACTTT.

This clone was counted a single time. The chain uses TRBV7-9 and TRBJ2-1; D remains ambiguous. The CDR3 length is 15 residues. Germline lookup yields CDR1 SEHNR and CDR2 FQNEAQ (reference sequence). With 3 bases removed from V and 4 bases from J, the gap between germline ends came to 13 bases. CDR3 nucleotide sequence: TGTGCCAGCAGCTTTGACACAATTTCTTACAATGAGCAGTTCTTC. It is translated as CASSFDTISYNEQFF.

This clone appeared a few times. The genes are TRBV5-1 and TRBJ2-2; 7 nucleotides line up with TRBD1. With 2 bases clipped from V and 3 bases from J, the junction kept 1 base outside the gene matches. Germline V gene data show CDR1 as SGHRS and CDR2 as YFSETQ. This CDR3 has 14 amino acids. CDR3 sequence: CASSFGQDTGELFF. CDR3 coding DNA: TGCGCCAGCAGCTTCGGACAGGACACCGGGGAGCTGTTTTTT.

This chain connects TRBV7-2 to TRBJ2-1; 8 bases map to TRBD2. V lost 3 bases to trimming and J lost 3 bases; unmatched junction nucleotides: 10. Germline V gene data show CDR1 as SGHTA and CDR2 as FQGNSA. This CDR3 has 17 residues. CDR3 protein: CASSFLAGLAYYNEQFF. DNA for the CDR3: TGTGCCAGCAGCTTTTTAGCGGGGTTAGCCTACTACAATGAGCAGTTCTTC.

There are a few counts of this clone. The chain is built from TRBV7-2 and TRBJ1-5; tentatively, D is TRBD1 (6 bases). Per the germline V gene, CDR1 is SGHTA and CDR2 is FQGNSA. With 1 base removed from V and 6 bases from J, the gap between germline ends came to 13 bases. The CDR3 loop spans 15 amino acids. This CDR3 is CASSLGLGAGQPQHF. The DNA of the CDR3 is TGTGCCAGCAGCTTAGGATTGGGGGCCGGTCAGCCCCAGCATTTT.

The rearrangement uses TRBV29-1 and TRBJ1-4; 8 bases match TRBD1. The V segment lost 7 bases and the J segment 4 bases; nucleotides outside the gene matches: 5. This CDR3 is built from 13 residues. Germline V lookup: CDR1 SQVTM, CDR2 ANQGSEA. The CDR3 protein is CSAQGADNEKLFF. The CDR3 DNA reads TGCAGCGCCCAGGGGGCTGATAATGAAAAACTGTTTTTT. Full variable domain (missing parts from reference TRBV29-1 and TRBJ1-4): SAVISQKPSRDICQRGTSLTIQCQVDSQVTMMFWYRQQPGQSLTLIATANQGSEATYESGFVIDKFPISRPNLTFSTLTVSNMSPEDSSIYLCSAQGADNEKLFFGSGTQLSVL.

The chain carries TRBV7-8 and TRBJ2-3; D assignment may be TRBD1 or TRBD2 (5 bases each). The V end was cut by 0 bases, the J end by 2 bases, with 12 bases between. The germline V gene has CDR1 SGHVS and CDR2 FQNEAQ. The CDR3 is 16 residues long. CDR3 nucleotides: TGTGCCAGCAGCTTAGCGGGGGACGGACACACAGATACGCAGTATTTT. This sequence encodes CASSLAGDGHTDTQYF.

This sequence joins TRBV27 and TRBJ2-1; D is perhaps TRBD2 (5 bases). The CDR3 length is 11 residues. V was cut by 6 bases and J by 7 bases, with 7 bases left in between. Germline lookup yields CDR1 MNHEY and CDR2 SMNVEV (reference sequence). This CDR3 is CASSPGNEQFF. CDR3 DNA sequence: TGTGCCAGCAGCCCGGGAAATGAGCAGTTCTTC.

The CDR3 spells CASSYGQVTGELFF. The CDR3 region has the DNA TGTGCCAGCAGTTACGGACAGGTCACCGGGGAGCTGTTTTTT. The rearrangement joins TRBV6-5 to TRBJ2-2, with TRBD1 identical over 7 bases. V lost 2 bases to trimming and J lost 4 bases; unmatched junction nucleotides: 1. The CDR3 spans 14 residues. Germline CDR1 and CDR2: MNHEY and SVGAGI.

The chain employs TRBV4-1 and TRBJ1-4; D ambiguous. The germline V gene has CDR1 MGHRA and CDR2 YSYEKL. The V end lost 2 bases, the J end lost 5 bases, and 18 bases lay between the germline ends. The CDR3 has 17 amino acids. CDR3 region: CASSQRSTWTANEKLFF. Here the CDR3 DNA reads TGCGCCAGCAGCCAAAGGTCGACCTGGACCGCGAATGAAAAACTGTTTTTT.

V and J are TRBV5-1 and TRBJ2-2, with D unclear. V was trimmed by 0 bases and J by 0 bases, leaving 3 bases between them. The CDR3 loop spans 14 amino acids. Germline CDR1 and CDR2: SGHRS and YFSETQ. The CDR3 sequence is CASSLDSNTGELFF. The CDR3, as DNA: TGCGCCAGCAGCTTGGATTCGAACACCGGGGAGCTGTTTTTT.

Here the CDR3 DNA reads TGTGCCAGCAGCTTAGATTGGGGAATGAACACTGAAGCTTTCTTT. Protein: CASSLDWGMNTEAFF. The chain combines TRBV11-2 with TRBJ1-1; D uncertain. The CDR3 has 15 residues. V gave up 0 bases and J gave up 0 bases, with 8 bases separating them. The germline V gene encodes CDR1 SGHAT and CDR2 FQNNGV.

The chain joins TRBV19 to TRBJ1-1; D gene unclear. V lost 6 bases to trimming and J lost 0 bases, with 5 bases between them. The V gene's germline CDR1 is LNHDA and CDR2 SQIVND (reference sequence). The CDR3 extends over 12 amino acids. The CDR3 is CASSFLNTEAFF. The CDR3 coding sequence is TGTGCCAGTAGCTTCTTGAACACTGAAGCTTTCTTT.

This sequence joins TRBV28 and TRBJ1-5; unclear D gene. From germline, CDR1 is MDHEN and CDR2 SYDVKM. This CDR3 has 14 residues. V was shortened by 2 bases and J by 4 bases, with 9 bases between the two germline ends. The CDR3 DNA reads as TGTGCCAGCAGTTTAGGTCAGTGGAATCAGCCCCAGCATTTT. Translating gives CASSLGQWNQPQHF.

This clone was seen once. CDR3 loop: CATGGPTDDTQYF. CDR3 nucleotide sequence: TGTGCCACGGGGGGGCCTACAGATGATACGCAGTATTTT. The chain employs TRBV5-4 and TRBJ2-3, with 8 bases that match TRBD2. Looked up from germline, CDR1 is SGHNT and CDR2 is YYREEE (reference sequence). This CDR3 comprises 13 residues. J was trimmed by 6 bases and V by 9 bases; bases with no gene match: 9.

CDR3 in DNA: TGCGCCAGCAGCCCAGGACAGGATACAGATACGCAGTATTTT. This translates into CASSPGQDTDTQYF. This chain connects TRBV4-1 to TRBJ2-3, with TRBD1 matching over 7 bases. CDR1 is MGHRA and CDR2 is YSYEKL in the germline V gene. J lost 3 bases, V lost 4 bases, and 4 bases had no gene match. The CDR3 is 14 residues long.

The CDR3 region has the DNA TGTGCCAGCATCCTCAACCCGGGCGATGAGCAGTTCTTC. Residues: CASILNPGDEQFF. The genes are TRBV6-6 and TRBJ2-1; D unresolved. The V gene's germline CDR1 is MNHNY and CDR2 SVGAGI (reference sequence). The CDR3 is made up of 13 amino acids. Trimming pared 7 bases from V and 8 bases from J, leaving 15 bases between.

This sequence joins TRBV27 and TRBJ2-1; TRBD2 matches 10 bases. CDR1 and CDR2 from the germline V gene are MNHEY and SMNVEV (reference sequence). The CDR3 consists of 15 residues. V lost 1 base to trimming and J lost 10 bases; unmatched junction nucleotides: 7. This chain's CDR3 is CASSLFLAGVEEQFF. In DNA, the CDR3 is TGTGCCAGCAGTTTATTCCTAGCGGGAGTGGAAGAGCAGTTCTTC.

The chain links TRBV27 to TRBJ1-2; D is unresolved. This CDR3 is built from 14 residues. V lost 3 bases and J 7 bases, leaving 15 bases between the germline ends. Germline CDR1 is MNHEY and CDR2 is SMNVEV (reference sequence). The CDR3 reads CASSFGQGTRGYTF. CDR3 bases: TGTGCCAGCAGTTTTGGGCAAGGTACTCGTGGCTACACCTTC.

In its sample, this clone was seen many times. The V gene is TRBV30, the J gene TRBJ1-2; TRBD1 matches 9 bases. Trimming took 0 bases from V and 12 from J; bases not matched to a gene: 11. This CDR3 contains 14 residues. Germline V gene data show CDR1 as GTSNPN and CDR2 as SVGIG (reference sequence). The DNA for the CDR3 is TGTGCCTGGAGTGTAAAAGGACTCGGGACAGGGAACACCTTC. Translating it yields CAWSVKGLGTGNTF. Based on the CDR3 plus reference TRBV30 and TRBJ1-2, the full variable domain is SQTIHQWPATLVQPVGSPLSLECTVEGTSNPNLYWYRQAAGRGLQLLFYSVGIGQISSEVPQNLSASRPQDRQFILSSKKLLLSDSGFYLCAWSVKGLGTGNTFGSGTRLTVV.

This chain links TRBV7-9 with TRBJ2-1, with a possible D match to TRBD1 (6 bases). V lost 1 base to trimming and J lost 10 bases, with 14 bases between them. The CDR3 runs 14 residues. Germline assignment: CDR1 SEHNR and CDR2 FQNEAQ (reference sequence). CDR3 loop: CASSLEGVGVEQFF. The CDR3 coding sequence is TGTGCCAGCAGCTTAGAGGGGGTGGGTGTGGAGCAGTTCTTC.

The J gene is TRBJ1-5, the V gene TRBV6-6; weak D call: TRBD1 (5 bases). This CDR3 is 15 amino acids long. V gave up 0 bases and J gave up 5 bases, with 11 bases separating them. Germline CDR1 MNHNY, CDR2 SVGAGI (reference sequence). CDR3 coding DNA: TGTGCCAGCAGTTACTCGACGGGGGTGGATCAGCCCCAGCATTTT. This encodes CASSYSTGVDQPQHF.